The 31 T cell receptor beta chains below were found in one sample sequenced in a study of T cells in Graves' hyperthyroidism and ophthalmopathy. Researchers amplified the TCR beta CDR3 regions from RNA transcripts. A first-round RT-PCR of the TCR CDR3 used the HTBI primer set. TCRdb ran MiXCR on the multiplex PCR reads and lists one entry per CDR3 protein. Counted here are hundreds of thousands of distinct CDR3 sequences, around 20% occurring once; the ten biggest clones make up 30% to 40%. Specimen: blood. These receptors came from a man in his thirties or forties with Graves' ophthalmopathy.

The chain links TRBV20-1 to TRBJ2-1; D gene unclear. The CDR3 is made up of 12 amino acids. V was clipped by 6 bases and J by 9 bases, with 15 bases between them. Germline V CDR1 and CDR2: DFQATT, SNEGSKA (reference sequence). In DNA, the CDR3 is TGCAGTGCGGCCACCGGCCTGGCTGAGCAGTTCTTC. This sequence encodes CSAATGLAEQFF.

In its sample, this clonotype was seen a few times. DNA of the CDR3: TGTGCCAGCAGCCGGGGGCGTGAGCAGTACTTC. Translating it yields CASSRGREQYF. The chain employs TRBV7-9 and TRBJ2-7; D is possibly TRBD1 or TRBD2 (6 bases each). The CDR3 has 11 amino acids. CDR1 and CDR2 from the germline V gene are SEHNR and FQNEAQ (reference sequence). V gave up 5 bases and J gave up 7 bases, with 9 bases separating them.

CDR3 sequence: CASSMLGAGELFF. In DNA form, the CDR3 reads TGTGCCAGTAGTATGCTAGGGGCCGGGGAGCTGTTTTTT. The chain recombines TRBV19 with TRBJ2-2; D may be TRBD1 (5 bases). In germline, CDR1 is LNHDA, CDR2 SQIVND (reference sequence). The ends were cut back, 3 bases at V and 6 bases at J, with 8 bases in the middle. The CDR3 has 13 amino acids.

To note about this clonotype: One end of the junction is discordant with germline, which a read error may explain. V and J are TRBV6-2 or TRBV6-3 and TRBJ1-2; D may be TRBD1 (6 bases). The germline CDR1 and CDR2 sequences are MNHEY and SVGEGT. The CDR3 is 14 amino acids. The CDR3 protein is CASSDSSGGRGYTF. CDR3 nucleotides: TGTGCCAGCAGTGACTCGAGTGGGGGCCGTGGCTACACCTTC.

In this sample, this clonotype turned up a few times. This chain uses TRBV5-1 with TRBJ2-2; 9 nucleotides match TRBD1. This CDR3 has 14 amino acids. The germline gives CDR1 SGHRS, CDR2 YFSETQ. V lost 4 bases and J lost 9; bases outside the gene matches: 7. CDR3 sequence reads: CASSPGQGIWELFF. The CDR3 DNA is TGCGCCAGCAGCCCGGGACAGGGTATCTGGGAGCTGTTTTTT.

The V and J genes are TRBV25-1 and TRBJ1-1; D uncertain. Germline CDR1 MGHDK, CDR2 SYGVNS. CDR3 length equals 14 residues. V gave up 7 bases and J gave up 4 bases, with 16 bases separating them. The CDR3 sequence is CASTDTWAGTEAFF. CDR3 nucleotide sequence: TGTGCCAGCACCGACACCTGGGCCGGCACTGAAGCTTTCTTT.

This clonotype was found a few times. This sequence joins TRBV20-1 and TRBJ2-7; D possibly corresponds to TRBD1 (6 bases). Per germline, CDR1 DFQATT and CDR2 SNEGSKA (reference sequence). V lost 2 bases to trimming and J lost 5 bases, with 16 bases between them. The CDR3 runs 14 residues. The CDR3 bases are TGCAGTGCTAGACCCCCGGCAGGGGAGAACGAGCAGTACTTC. Translation gives CSARPPAGENEQYF.

This clonotype was observed at least ten times. The CDR3 nucleotides are TGTGCCAGCAGCTTAGGACGGAAGCACACTGAAGCTTTCTTT. Its protein product is CASSLGRKHTEAFF. This chain connects TRBV11-1 to TRBJ1-1; D unresolved. Germline loops: CDR1 SGHAT, CDR2 FQDESV (reference sequence). Trimming removed 1 base at V and 3 bases at J, with 9 bases between. There are 14 residues in the CDR3.

There are many counts of this clonotype. The gene calls are TRBV3-1 and TRBJ2-1; D gene unclear. Germline V gives CDR1 LGHDT, CDR2 YNNKEL (reference sequence). Trimming left V 1 base short and J 8 bases short, with 3 bases between. The CDR3 is made up of 11 amino acids. CDR3 sequence: CASSQADEQFF. The CDR3 DNA is TGTGCCAGCAGCCAAGCCGATGAGCAGTTCTTC.

This chain uses TRBV7-9 with TRBJ2-1; D remains ambiguous. Germline CDR1 reads SEHNR; CDR2 reads FQNEAQ (reference sequence). The ends were cut back, 2 bases at V and 5 bases at J, with 10 bases in the middle. The CDR3 loop spans 14 amino acids. CDR3 sequence (DNA): TGTGCCAGCAGCTTACTCGGAGCTCACAATGAGCAGTTCTTC. Protein sequence: CASSLLGAHNEQFF.

The V and J genes are TRBV7-9 and TRBJ1-5, with D possibly matching TRBD1 (6 bases). The CDR3 is 12 residues long. Germline V lookup: CDR1 SEHNR, CDR2 FQNEAQ (reference sequence). Trimming took 8 bases from V and 9 from J, leaving 14 bases between them. As DNA, the CDR3 is TGTGCCAGCGGCGACGACAGGACGCCCCAGCATTTT. It is translated as CASGDDRTPQHF. Variable domain in full (rest from reference TRBV7-9 and TRBJ1-5): DTGVSQNPRHKITKRGQNVTFRCDPISEHNRLYWYRQTLGQGPEFLTYFQNEAQLEKSRLLSDRFSAERPKGSFSTLEIQRTEQGDSAMYLCASGDDRTPQHFGDGTRLSIL.

The genes are TRBV6-2 or TRBV6-3 and TRBJ2-1; D possibly corresponds to TRBD2 (5 bases). V was trimmed by 5 bases and J by 3 bases, leaving 14 bases between them. This CDR3 comprises 15 residues. Germline loops: CDR1 MNHEY, CDR2 SVGEGT. The CDR3 sequence is CASSPGPAGYNEQFF. Written as DNA, the CDR3 is TGTGCCAGCAGTCCCGGGCCGGCGGGCTACAATGAGCAGTTCTTC.

This clonotype was counted a few times. V and J are TRBV13 and TRBJ2-6; possible D gene TRBD1, 5 bases. The CDR3 length is 18 residues. From germline, CDR1 is PRHDT and CDR2 FYEKMQ (reference sequence). With 4 bases removed from V and 3 bases from J, the gap between germline ends came to 19 bases. The CDR3 sequence: CASSSQDPDSSGANVLTF. DNA for the CDR3: TGTGCCAGCAGCTCCCAAGATCCCGACAGTAGTGGGGCCAACGTCCTGACTTTC.

V gene TRBV18 combines with J gene TRBJ2-3; 8 bases match TRBD2. The CDR3 runs to 15 residues. Germline CDR1 KGHSH, CDR2 LQKENI. J was trimmed by 6 bases and V by 4 bases; bases with no gene match: 9. CDR3 nucleotide sequence: TGTGCCAGCTCACAGATACGTAGCGGGAAGGATACGCAGTATTTT. Protein sequence: CASSQIRSGKDTQYF.

V and J are TRBV11-3 and TRBJ2-3; 10 bases map to TRBD2. The J segment lost 2 bases and the V segment lost 3 bases, leaving 5 bases of the junction unmatched. The CDR3 is 16 amino acids. Per the germline V gene, CDR1 is SGHNT and CDR2 is YENEEA. Written as DNA, the CDR3 is TGTGCCAGCAGCTTCTCTGGGACTAGCGTCACAGATACGCAGTATTTT. Translated, it gives CASSFSGTSVTDTQYF.

A few counts support this clonotype. The J gene is TRBJ2-3, the V gene TRBV24-1, with D possibly being TRBD2 (5 bases). This CDR3 has 14 amino acids. Trimming took off 6 bases at V and 2 bases at J, with 11 bases between the two ends. Germline CDR1 reads KGHDR; CDR2 reads SFDVKD. Written as DNA, the CDR3 is TGTGCCACCAGTCAAAGCGGACCCACAGATACGCAGTATTTT. This sequence encodes CATSQSGPTDTQYF.

This rearrangement joins TRBV7-9 to TRBJ2-7, with D unresolved. Germline V lookup: CDR1 SEHNR, CDR2 FQNEAQ (reference sequence). V lost 5 bases and J 4 bases, leaving 30 bases between the germline ends. The CDR3 has 19 amino acids. As DNA, the CDR3 is TGTGCCAGCAGCCCCCGAAACCCCGTTGGGTCGGAAGAAGGATACGAGCAGTACTTC. Encoded protein: CASSPRNPVGSEEGYEQYF. Variable domain in full (rest from reference TRBV7-9 and TRBJ2-7): DTGVSQNPRHKITKRGQNVTFRCDPISEHNRLYWYRQTLGQGPEFLTYFQNEAQLEKSRLLSDRFSAERPKGSFSTLEIQRTEQGDSAMYLCASSPRNPVGSEEGYEQYFGPGTRLTVT.

This clonotype was seen more than once but under ten times. The V and J genes are TRBV12-3 or TRBV12-4 and TRBJ2-3; 7 bases map to TRBD2. With 5 bases clipped from V and 2 bases from J, the junction kept 10 bases outside the gene matches. The CDR3 is made up of 16 amino acids. In DNA form, the CDR3 reads TGTGCCAGCAGTCGGACTAGTCTTAGGATCACAGATACGCAGTATTTT. It is translated as CASSRTSLRITDTQYF.

This clonotype has only a few counts. V is TRBV6-8 and J is TRBJ2-7; D unresolved. The V gene lost 5 bases and the J gene lost 1 base, with 6 bases spanning the gap. CDR1 is MNHGY, CDR2 SAAAGT, per germline. The CDR3 is made up of 12 amino acids. CDR3 region: CASSTESYEQYF. The CDR3 nucleotides read TGTGCCAGCAGTACTGAATCCTACGAGCAGTACTTC.

This clonotype was counted only a few times. The V and J genes are TRBV15 and TRBJ2-7; D might be TRBD2 (6 bases). Deletions cut 2 bases from V and 0 bases from J, with 14 bases between. Germline V lookup: CDR1 LNHNV, CDR2 YYDKDF (reference sequence). This CDR3 contains 16 residues. The CDR3, as DNA: TGTGCCACCAGCAGAAACGACGGGAGCGGCTCCTACGAGCAGTACTTC. It codes for CATSRNDGSGSYEQYF.

The chain has TRBV9 and TRBJ2-6, with TRBD2 matching 7 bases. Germline V CDR1 and CDR2: SGDLS, YYNGEE. The CDR3 loop spans 16 amino acids. J lost 0 bases, V lost 6 bases, and 6 bases had no gene match. The CDR3 DNA reads as TGTGCCAGCACGGCGGGAGTGGTCTCTGGGGCCAACGTCCTGACTTTC. Translating it yields CASTAGVVSGANVLTF.

This clonotype was recorded at least ten times. In DNA, the CDR3 is TGCGCCAGCAGGCCGGGACTAGCGGAATACAATGAGCAGTTCTTC. Encoded protein: CASRPGLAEYNEQFF. The chain employs TRBV5-1 and TRBJ2-1; 11 nucleotides line up with TRBD2. CDR3 length: 15 amino acids. Germline trimming cut 5 bases from V and 4 bases from J; bases unmatched to any gene: 5. Germline V CDR1 and CDR2: SGHRS, YFSETQ.

V is TRBV28 and J is TRBJ2-1, with 10 bases matching TRBD2. J was trimmed by 4 bases and V by 4 bases; bases with no gene match: 10. The length of the CDR3 is 17 residues. CDR1 is MDHEN and CDR2 is SYDVKM in the germline V gene. Here the CDR3 DNA reads TGTGCCAGCAGTTCGTTAGCGGGAGGCGCCTCTTACAATGAGCAGTTCTTC. The encoded protein is CASSSLAGGASYNEQFF.

This clonotype appeared a few times. The chain carries TRBV11-2 and TRBJ1-1, with D perhaps TRBD1 (5 bases). The germline V and J ends were trimmed by 4 bases and 3 bases, with 18 bases remaining between them. Germline values: CDR1 SGHAT, CDR2 FQNNGV. This CDR3 is 16 amino acids long. DNA for the CDR3: TGTGCCAGCAGCTCACCTCTGACAGTACGACACACTGAAGCTTTCTTT. It codes for CASSSPLTVRHTEAFF.

CDR3 nucleotide sequence: TGTGCCAGCAGCGAAAACATCCGGACTAGCGGGAGGACCGGGACAGATACGCAGTATTTT. Protein: CASSENIRTSGRTGTDTQYF. The chain carries TRBV7-6 and TRBJ2-3, with 14 bases lining up with TRBD2. The CDR3 loop spans 20 amino acids. Germline V lookup: CDR1 SGHVS, CDR2 FNYEAQ. The V segment lost 5 bases and the J segment 3 bases; nucleotides outside the gene matches: 16.

The rearrangement links TRBV30 to TRBJ2-6; D not certain. This CDR3 is built from 13 residues. Looked up from germline, CDR1 is GTSNPN and CDR2 is SVGIG (reference sequence). V was pared by 0 bases and J by 4 bases, with 4 bases between. The CDR3 here is CAWSVTGANVLTF. The CDR3 nucleotides read TGTGCCTGGAGTGTTACCGGGGCCAACGTCCTGACTTTC.

To note about this clonotype: This may arise from a read error, as a much more abundant clone is one base away. This chain connects TRBV12-3 or TRBV12-4 to TRBJ1-4; 8 bases are shared with TRBD1. The V gene end was trimmed by 2 bases and the J gene end by 8 bases; junction bases not matched to a gene: 7. CDR3 length: 15 amino acids. The CDR3 is CASSLSGQGGEKLFF. In nucleotides, the CDR3 is TGTGCCAGCAGTTTAAGCGGACAGGGAGGAGAAAAACTGTTTTTT.

This clonotype was seen more than once but under ten times. The V call is TRBV20-1, the J call TRBJ2-2, with a possible D match to TRBD1 (5 bases). V was shortened by 3 bases and J by 6 bases, with 14 bases between the two germline ends. The CDR3 has 14 residues. The V gene's germline CDR1 is DFQATT and CDR2 SNEGSKA (reference sequence). The CDR3: CSASQGPRPGELFF. DNA of the CDR3: TGCAGTGCTAGTCAGGGCCCAAGGCCCGGGGAGCTGTTTTTT.

V is TRBV14 and J is TRBJ2-7; weak D call: TRBD2 (6 bases). Germline V CDR1 and CDR2: SGHDN, FVKESK. V was clipped by 1 base and J by 1 base, with 14 bases between them. This CDR3 has 16 amino acids. CDR3 in amino acids: CASSQGFVAGSYEQYF. DNA of the CDR3: TGTGCCAGCAGCCAAGGTTTTGTCGCGGGGTCCTACGAGCAGTACTTC.

This clonotype has just a few counts. The V and J genes are TRBV10-3 and TRBJ2-7; possibly TRBD1 for D (5 bases). V was shortened by 10 bases and J by 5 bases, with 15 bases between the two germline ends. CDR3 length: 12 residues. Germline CDR1 is ENHRY and CDR2 is SYGVKD. CDR3 nucleotide sequence: TGTGCCACCCTGCATCCAGGGAACGAGCAGTACTTC. Amino acid sequence: CATLHPGNEQYF.

The chain employs TRBV28 and TRBJ2-2, with 9 bases lining up with TRBD1. CDR1 and CDR2 (germline): MDHEN, SYDVKM. This CDR3 has 14 amino acids. With V trimmed by 6 bases and J by 6 bases, 5 bases remained unmatched. CDR3 region: CASRTRTGAGELFF. The CDR3 nucleotides read TGTGCCAGCAGAACACGGACAGGGGCCGGGGAGCTGTTTTTT. Looking up the rest from reference TRBV28 and TRBJ2-2 gives the full variable domain: DVKVTQSSRYLVKRTGEKVFLECVQDMDHENMFWYRQDPGLGLRLIYFSYDVKMKEKGDIPEGYSVSREKKERFSLILESASTNQTSMYLCASRTRTGAGELFFGEGSRLTVL.